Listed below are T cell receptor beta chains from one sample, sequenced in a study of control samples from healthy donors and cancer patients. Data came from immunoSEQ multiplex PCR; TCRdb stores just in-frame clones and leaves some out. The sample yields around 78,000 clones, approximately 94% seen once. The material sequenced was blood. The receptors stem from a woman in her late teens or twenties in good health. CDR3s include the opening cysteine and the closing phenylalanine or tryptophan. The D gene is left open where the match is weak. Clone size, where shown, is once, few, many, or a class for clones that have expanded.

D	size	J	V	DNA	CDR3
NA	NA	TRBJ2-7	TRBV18	TGTGCCAGCTCACCACTTCAGTCCCGCGAGCAGTACTTC	CASSPLQSREQYF
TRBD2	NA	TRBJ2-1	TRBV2	TGTGCCAGCAGTGCATGGGGAGGACTAGCGGGAGGGGTAATTGAGCAGTTCTTC	CASSAWGGLAGGVIEQFF
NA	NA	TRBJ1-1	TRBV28	TGTGCTACCGTCCAAAACCCAGCCGCTTTCTTT	CATVQNPAAFF
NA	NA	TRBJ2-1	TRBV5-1	TGCGCCAGCAGCCCCACCTCTGCGAACAATGAGCAGTTCTTC	CASSPTSANNEQFF
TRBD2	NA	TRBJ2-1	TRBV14	TGTGCCAGCAGCCAAGGGGAGCTAGCGGAGTACTACAATGAGCAGTTCTTC	CASSQGELAEYYNEQFF
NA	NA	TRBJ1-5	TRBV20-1	TGCAGTGCTAGTTTGGCAGTAGGTCCCAATCAGCCCCAGCATTTT	CSASLAVGPNQPQHF
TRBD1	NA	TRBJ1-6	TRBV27	TGTGCCAGCAGTTGGGCAGGGGGTAATTCACCCCTCCACTTT	CASSWAGGNSPLHF
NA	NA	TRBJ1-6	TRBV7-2	TGTGCCAGCAGTCGATCAAATTCACCCCTCCACTTT	CASSRSNSPLHF
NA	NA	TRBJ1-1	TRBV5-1	TGCGCCAGCAGCTTGAATCGGGGACTTGGCGGGAACACTGAAGCTTTCTTT	CASSLNRGLGGNTEAFF
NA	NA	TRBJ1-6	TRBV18	TGTGCCAGCTCACCCTCGAATTCACCCCTCCACTTT	CASSPSNSPLHF
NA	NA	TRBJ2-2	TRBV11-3	TGTGCCAGCAGCCACAAACCTAGCTCCCCCGGGGAGCTGTTTTTT	CASSHKPSSPGELFF
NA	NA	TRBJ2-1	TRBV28	TGTGCCAGCACTAACTCCGGAGGGGTAGCTTACAATGAGCAGTTCTTC	CASTNSGGVAYNEQFF
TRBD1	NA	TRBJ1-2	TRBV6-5	TGTGCCAGCAGTTACTCGCCGACAGGGATATTGGGCTACACCTTC	CASSYSPTGILGYTF
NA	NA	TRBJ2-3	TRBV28	TGTGCCAGCCGTACTTCCGGGACCGTATTTTTGGATACGCAGTATTTT	CASRTSGTVFLDTQYF
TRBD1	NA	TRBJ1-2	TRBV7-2	TGTGCCAGCAGCAAGGACAGGGACTATGGCTACACCTTC	CASSKDRDYGYTF
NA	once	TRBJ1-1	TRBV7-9	TGTGGTGCAGGGATGAACACTGAAGCTTTCTTT	CGAGMNTEAFF
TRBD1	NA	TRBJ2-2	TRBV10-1	TGCGCCTCCCGGGACAGATACACCGGGGAGCTGTTTTTT	CASRDRYTGELFF
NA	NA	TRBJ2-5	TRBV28	TGTGCCAGCAGTGCCTCACAGTCCCGGACCCAGTACTTC	CASSASQSRTQYF
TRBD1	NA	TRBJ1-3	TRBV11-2	TGTGCCAGCAGCGCATTCAGGGGGCCTGGAAACACCATATATTTT	CASSAFRGPGNTIYF
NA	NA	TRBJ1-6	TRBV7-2	TGTGCCAGCAGCTCCCGAGGTAGCTTTTCACCCCTCCACTTT	CASSSRGSFSPLHF
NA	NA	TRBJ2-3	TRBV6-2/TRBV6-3	TGTGCCAGCAGCCGAGCTAGTTTGACTGATACGCAGTATTTT	CASSRASLTDTQYF
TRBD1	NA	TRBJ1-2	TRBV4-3	TGCGCCAGCAGCCAAGATGACAGGGAAGTTTGGTATGGCTACACCTTC	CASSQDDREVWYGYTF
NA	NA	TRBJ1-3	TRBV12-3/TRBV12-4	TGTGCCAGCAGTTTTGTAGGAAACACCATATATTTT	CASSFVGNTIYF
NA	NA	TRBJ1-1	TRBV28	TGTGCCACGGCCGGTTTTAGGGGACCGACGAACACTGAAGCTTTCTTT	CATAGFRGPTNTEAFF
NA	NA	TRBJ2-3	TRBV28	TGTGCCAGCACCGCTGGGTTGGCGGGATTTATTGATACGCAGTATTTT	CASTAGLAGFIDTQYF
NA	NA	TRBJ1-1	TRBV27	TGTGCCAGCAGTCTCAGGCCCGGAGGATCGAACACTGAAGCTTTCTTT	CASSLRPGGSNTEAFF
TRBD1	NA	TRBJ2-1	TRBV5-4	TGTGCCAGCCACCGGACAGGGGGCTCCTACAATGAGCAGTTCTTC	CASHRTGGSYNEQFF
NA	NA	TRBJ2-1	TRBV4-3	TGCGCCAGCAGCAAGCTACCGGACAGCACCTACAATGAGCAGTTCTTC	CASSKLPDSTYNEQFF
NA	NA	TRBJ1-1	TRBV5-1	TGCGCCAGCAGCTTGGCACGGCAGCGGAACACTGAAGCTTTCTTT	CASSLARQRNTEAFF
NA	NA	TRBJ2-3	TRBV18	TGTGCCAGCTCACCCCAGGCTACCACAGATACGCAGTATTTT	CASSPQATTDTQYF
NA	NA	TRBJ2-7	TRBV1	TGCACCAGCAGCCCGCCGCGCCTAAACTACGAGCAGTACTTC	CTSSPPRLNYEQYF
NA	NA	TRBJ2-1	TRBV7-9	TGTGCCAGCAGCTTAGGGGGACTGCAACCCCACAATGAGCAGTTCTTC	CASSLGGLQPHNEQFF
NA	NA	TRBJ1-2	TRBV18	TGTGCCAGCTCGCCGACAGCTGAGTGGCATTATGGCTACACCTTC	CASSPTAEWHYGYTF
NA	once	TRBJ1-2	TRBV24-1	TGTGCCACCAGTGATTTGTCAGTTAACTATGGCTACACCTTC	CATSDLSVNYGYTF
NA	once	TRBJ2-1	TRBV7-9	TGTGCCAGTTGGGACTCCACCAGTGATGAGCAGTTCTTC	CASWDSTSDEQFF
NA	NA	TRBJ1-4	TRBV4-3	TGCGCCAGCAGCCCGTCGGGGGAAAAACTGTTTTTT	CASSPSGEKLFF
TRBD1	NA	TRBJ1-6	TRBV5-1	TGCGCCAGCAGCCCAGTAGTCCCGGGACAGAATTCACCCCTCCACTTT	CASSPVVPGQNSPLHF
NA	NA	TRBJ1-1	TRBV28	TGTGCCAGCAGTTTGGCGCGGCAGGGTATGCGGGACACTGAAGCTTTCTTT	CASSLARQGMRDTEAFF
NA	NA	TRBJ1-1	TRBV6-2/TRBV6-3	TGTGCCAGCAGCCCCACTCGACAGTTGAACACTGAAGCTTTCTTT	CASSPTRQLNTEAFF
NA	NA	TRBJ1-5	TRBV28	TGTGCCAGCAGTTTGATAGGCGGCAATCAGCCCCAGCATTTT	CASSLIGGNQPQHF
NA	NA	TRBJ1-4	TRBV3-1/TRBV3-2	TGTGCCAGCAGCCCCGGCAAGGGGGGTCCGAATGAAAAACTGTTTTTT	CASSPGKGGPNEKLFF
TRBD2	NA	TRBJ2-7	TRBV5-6	TGTGCCAGCAGTGGGGCGGGGGGGCCGAGCCACGAGCAGTACTTC	CASSGAGGPSHEQYF
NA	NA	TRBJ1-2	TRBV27	TGTGCCAGCAGTTCCGGCGAATTCTATGGCTACACCTTC	CASSSGEFYGYTF
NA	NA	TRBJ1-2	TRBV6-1	TGTGCCAGCAGTGAAGTCATCGGGTTTGGCTATGGCTACACCTTC	CASSEVIGFGYGYTF
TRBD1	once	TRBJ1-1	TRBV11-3	TGTGCCAGCAGCCCCGGACAGGGGAACACTGAAGCTTTCTTT	CASSPGQGNTEAFF
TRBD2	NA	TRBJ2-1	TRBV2	TGTGCCAGCAGTCTACTAGCGGGGGGGCCAAATGAGCAGTTCTTC	CASSLLAGGPNEQFF
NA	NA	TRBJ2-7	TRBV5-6	TGTGCCAGCAGCTTGGTCCCTAACCTCAGGGTCTACGAGCAGTACTTC	CASSLVPNLRVYEQYF